This record covers a single T cell receptor (beta chain). The data were obtained in a study of blood T cell repertoires in COVID-19. About the research overall: The cDNA or gDNA used as material had been derived from T cells, B-cell-depleted T cells, or PBMCs.

Data came from immunoSEQ multiplex PCR; TCRdb stores just in-frame clones and leaves some out. The table records 200,000 or so clones, around 80% of them present only once. The CDR3 loop spans 12 amino acids. Trimming took 5 bases from V and 3 from J, leaving 8 bases between them. Germline V gene lookup returns CDR1 MDHEN and CDR2 SYDVKM. Sequencing was done on a sample of peripheral blood. The gene calls are TRBV28 and TRBJ2-7; tentatively, D is TRBD2 (6 bases). This TCR was recovered from a human donor with acute or convalescent COVID-19. The donor label of this sample is uncertain. The CDR3, as DNA: TGTGCCAGCAGTCTAGCGAACTACGAGCAGTACTTC. Translated, it gives CASSLANYEQYF.